The 18 T cell receptor beta chains reported below all come from one sample, sequenced in a study of blood T cell repertoires in COVID-19. Method: immunoSEQ multiplex PCR; TCRdb's copy keeps in-frame clones and lacks some. Of 150,000 to 200,000 clones listed, approximately 86% are singletons. Sequencing input: peripheral blood. All receptors derive from a man aged 65 to 79 with acute or convalescent COVID-19.

The gene calls are TRBV19 and TRBJ2-5, with a weak D call TRBD1 (6 bases). With 8 bases removed from V and 1 base from J, the gap between germline ends came to 11 bases. CDR1 LNHDA and CDR2 SQIVND come from the germline V gene (reference sequence). The CDR3 length is 13 residues. DNA of the CDR3: TGTGCCAGTGGACGGACAGTCCAAGAGACCCAGTACTTC. It translates to CASGRTVQETQYF.

This clone has a handful of counts. The V and J genes are TRBV7-3 and TRBJ2-2; tentatively, D is TRBD1 (6 bases). V dropped 1 base and J dropped 0 bases, with 12 bases sitting between them. CDR1 is SGHTA and CDR2 is FQGTGA in the germline V gene. The CDR3 spans 17 residues. The CDR3 region is CASSLIGGFPNTGELFF. The CDR3 bases are TGTGCCAGCAGCTTAATAGGGGGATTTCCGAACACCGGGGAGCTGTTTTTT.

The chain joins TRBV9 to TRBJ2-3, with D perhaps matching TRBD2 (5 bases). V was trimmed by 4 bases and J by 2 bases, leaving 11 bases between them. Per germline, CDR1 SGDLS and CDR2 YYNGEE. The CDR3 has 14 residues. The CDR3 sequence is CASSPAVPTDTQYF. As DNA, the CDR3 is TGTGCCAGCAGCCCAGCGGTACCCACAGATACGCAGTATTTT.

This chain joins TRBV6-4 and TRBJ2-7; 10 bases are shared with TRBD1. CDR1 MRHNA and CDR2 SNTAGT come from the germline V gene. V shed 2 bases, J shed 1 base, and the junction held 5 bases outside the gene matches. The CDR3 is made up of 16 amino acids. CDR3 sequence: CASSDPGTGESYEQYF. DNA for the CDR3: TGTGCCAGCAGTGACCCCGGGACAGGGGAGTCCTACGAGCAGTACTTC.

The rearrangement uses TRBV5-1 and TRBJ1-1; 8 bases match TRBD1. The CDR3 covers 15 residues. V trimming: 4 bases; J trimming: 1 base; junction bases outside the gene matches: 6. Germline CDR1 reads SGHRS; CDR2 reads YFSETQ. CDR3 DNA sequence: TGCGCCAGCAGCGTGACAGGGGTAGGGAACACTGAAGCTTTCTTT. It is translated as CASSVTGVGNTEAFF.

The gene calls are TRBV28 and TRBJ1-5, with 9 bases that match TRBD1. The CDR3 totals 15 residues. In germline, CDR1 is MDHEN, CDR2 SYDVKM. Unmatched junction bases numbered 5, after V lost 3 bases and J lost 5 bases. The CDR3 nucleotides are TGTGCCAGCAGTTTTACAGGGGGCGAATATCAGCCCCAGCATTTT. Its protein is CASSFTGGEYQPQHF.

The rearrangement uses TRBV14 and TRBJ2-1; 11 nucleotides match TRBD2. With 2 bases clipped from V and 7 bases from J, the junction kept 7 bases outside the gene matches. This CDR3 is 16 amino acids long. From germline, CDR1 is SGHDN and CDR2 FVKESK. CDR3 sequence: CASSQSLAGGLNEQFF. The DNA of the CDR3 is TGTGCCAGCAGCCAAAGCCTAGCGGGAGGTCTGAATGAGCAGTTCTTC.

The chain couples TRBV24-1 to TRBJ2-2; D is possibly TRBD2 (6 bases). The V and J ends lost 4 bases and 7 bases respectively, with 18 bases between them. The CDR3 is 16 residues long. Germline values: CDR1 KGHDR, CDR2 SFDVKD. CDR3 residues: CATSDNSRGIDGELFF. CDR3 bases: TGTGCCACCAGTGACAATTCTCGCGGGATAGACGGGGAGCTGTTTTTT.

As regards this clone: This specimen includes other DNA sequences encoding the same CDR3. The chain has TRBV28 and TRBJ1-5, with TRBD1 identical over 10 bases. V shed 2 bases, J shed 6 bases, and the junction held 7 bases outside the gene matches. Germline assignment: CDR1 MDHEN and CDR2 SYDVKM. The CDR3 runs to 16 residues. The CDR3 protein is CASSLPGQGDSQPQHF. In DNA, the CDR3 is TGTGCCAGCAGTTTACCCGGACAGGGGGACAGTCAGCCCCAGCATTTT.

This chain connects TRBV5-4 to TRBJ1-1; D not resolved. CDR1 and CDR2 from the germline V gene are SGHNT and YYREEE (reference sequence). The V end lost 6 bases, the J end lost 3 bases, and 12 bases lay between the germline ends. The CDR3 runs 13 residues. Here the CDR3 DNA reads TGTGCCAGCACGTCTTTACGCGACACTGAAGCTTTCTTT. Its protein product is CASTSLRDTEAFF.

This sequence joins TRBV7-9 and TRBJ2-7; 8 nucleotides agree with TRBD2. V was pared by 2 bases and J by 6 bases, with 3 bases of the junction left unmatched. The CDR3 runs to 13 residues. Germline V CDR1 and CDR2: SEHNR, FQNEAQ (reference sequence). This CDR3 is CASSLTSGSEQYF. CDR3 bases: TGTGCCAGCAGCTTAACTAGCGGTTCCGAGCAGTACTTC.

The chain is built from TRBV7-9 and TRBJ2-2; no clear D gene. CDR3 size: 14 residues. V shed 0 bases and J shed 6 bases, with 8 bases lying between them. Germline CDR1 is SEHNR and CDR2 is FQNEAQ (reference sequence). The CDR3 DNA sequence: TGTGCCAGCAGCTTAGCGCCAGAGGCCGGGGAGCTGTTTTTT. Amino acid sequence: CASSLAPEAGELFF.

The chain couples TRBV20-1 to TRBJ1-1; D gene uncertain. CDR1 and CDR2 from the germline V gene are DFQATT and SNEGSKA (reference sequence). The V end was cut by 3 bases, the J end by 11 bases, with 13 bases between. There are 11 residues in the CDR3. The CDR3 region is CSASGLGEAFF. In DNA form, the CDR3 reads TGCAGTGCTAGTGGGTTGGGCGAGGCTTTCTTT.

This clone occurred once. The J gene is TRBJ2-5, the V gene TRBV18; D gene unclear. V lost 3 bases, J lost 0 bases, and 8 bases lay in between. The CDR3 extends over 14 amino acids. Germline V gives CDR1 KGHSH, CDR2 LQKENI. The CDR3 nucleotides are TGTGCCAGCTCACCTGGGCCGGACCAAGAGACCCAGTACTTC. The encoded protein is CASSPGPDQETQYF.

The chain uses TRBV10-3 and TRBJ1-4; 9 bases are a match to TRBD1. V lost 10 bases, J lost 2 bases, and 14 bases stayed unmatched. Germline V gene lookup returns CDR1 ENHRY and CDR2 SYGVKD. The CDR3 is 17 amino acids. In nucleotides, the CDR3 is TGTGCCACCCGGGGGGGGACAGGGCTATCTACTAATGAAAAACTGTTTTTT. Translating it yields CATRGGTGLSTNEKLFF.

The chain couples TRBV9 to TRBJ1-6; 7 bases fit TRBD1. The V and J ends lost 0 bases and 9 bases, in that order; junction bases with no gene match: 9. Germline assignment: CDR1 SGDLS and CDR2 YYNGEE. The CDR3 has 16 amino acids. The CDR3 DNA sequence: TGTGCCAGCAGCGTAGATGAGGGGGCGCATGGTTCACCCCTCCACTTT. Translated: CASSVDEGAHGSPLHF.

The CDR3 sequence is CASSKDRGPYNEQFF. In DNA, the CDR3 is TGTGCCAGCAGTAAAGACAGGGGCCCCTACAATGAGCAGTTCTTC. This rearrangement joins TRBV27 to TRBJ2-1, with TRBD1 identical over 8 bases. The ends lost 5 bases at V and 2 bases at J; junction bases unmatched: 5. In germline, CDR1 is MNHEY, CDR2 SMNVEV (reference sequence). CDR3 length: 15 amino acids.

J is TRBJ2-5 and V is TRBV5-1, with TRBD2 matching 7 bases. The CDR3 is 17 residues long. J lost 1 base, V lost 3 bases, and 12 bases had no gene match. Germline V gives CDR1 SGHRS, CDR2 YFSETQ. In nucleotides, the CDR3 is TGCGCCAGCAGCTCCTCGGGAGGCGGGGGACTCCAAGAGACCCAGTACTTC. Translated: CASSSSGGGGLQETQYF.